These T cell receptor beta chains were read from a single sample in a study of cytomegalovirus exposure and HLA in healthy donors. TCRdb's copy holds only in-frame clones and misses some; the assay was immunoSEQ multiplex PCR. The data contain some 180,000 clones, roughly 75% of them singletons. Material for sequencing was PBMCs. The receptors derive from a woman in her 30s in good health and CMV-seronegative. CDR3s include the opening cysteine and the closing phenylalanine or tryptophan. The order of the fields is clone size, D gene, J gene, V gene, CDR3 length, CDR3 protein, CDR3 DNA. A D gene is named only where the DNA matches it firmly. Only some rows state a clone size, as once, few, many or a class for expanded clones.

>-|-|TRBJ2-1|TRBV4-3|15
CASSPRGGGYNEQFF
TGCGCCAGCAGCCCCCGGGGAGGGGGTTACAATGAGCAGTTCTTC
>-|-|TRBJ2-7|TRBV5-6|14
CASSMPDRTYEQYF
TGTGCCAGCAGCATGCCCGACAGAACCTACGAGCAGTACTTC
>-|-|TRBJ1-1|TRBV9|14
CASSVAGRNTEAFF
TGTGCCAGCAGCGTCGCCGGGAGGAACACTGAAGCTTTCTTT
>-|TRBD2|TRBJ2-3|TRBV18|18
CASSSNRRTSINADTQYF
TGTGCCAGCTCATCTAATAGAAGGACTAGCATAAACGCAGATACGCAGTATTTT
>-|TRBD1|TRBJ1-6|TRBV18|17
CASSPVSLQGADSPLHF
TGTGCCAGCTCACCCGTCAGCCTCCAGGGGGCTGATTCACCCCTCCACTTT
>once|TRBD1|TRBJ2-5|TRBV9|15
CASSGGQGPGETQYF
TGTGCCAGCAGCGGGGGACAGGGGCCCGGAGAGACCCAGTACTTC
>-|TRBD1|TRBJ2-3|TRBV9|13
CASSDGTGASQYF
TGTGCCAGCAGCGATGGGACAGGGGCATCGCAGTATTTT
>-|TRBD2|TRBJ2-1|TRBV6-5|16
CASSYVQAGGGNEQFF
TGTGCCAGCAGTTACGTCCAGGCGGGGGGGGGCAATGAGCAGTTCTTC
>-|-|TRBJ1-5|TRBV7-2|12
CASSFRNQPQHF
TGTGCCAGCAGCTTCCGTAATCAGCCCCAGCATTTT
>-|TRBD1|TRBJ1-2|TRBV19|16
CASSPPPGTGDYGYTF
TGTGCCAGTAGTCCCCCCCCCGGGACAGGGGACTATGGCTACACCTTC
>-|-|TRBJ2-7|TRBV4-2|13
CASSQGSSYEQYF
TGTGCCAGCAGCCAAGGTAGTAGCTACGAGCAGTACTTC
>-|TRBD1|TRBJ2-7|TRBV5-6|13
CASSLATGNEQYF
TGTGCCAGCAGCTTGGCGACAGGGAACGAGCAGTACTTC